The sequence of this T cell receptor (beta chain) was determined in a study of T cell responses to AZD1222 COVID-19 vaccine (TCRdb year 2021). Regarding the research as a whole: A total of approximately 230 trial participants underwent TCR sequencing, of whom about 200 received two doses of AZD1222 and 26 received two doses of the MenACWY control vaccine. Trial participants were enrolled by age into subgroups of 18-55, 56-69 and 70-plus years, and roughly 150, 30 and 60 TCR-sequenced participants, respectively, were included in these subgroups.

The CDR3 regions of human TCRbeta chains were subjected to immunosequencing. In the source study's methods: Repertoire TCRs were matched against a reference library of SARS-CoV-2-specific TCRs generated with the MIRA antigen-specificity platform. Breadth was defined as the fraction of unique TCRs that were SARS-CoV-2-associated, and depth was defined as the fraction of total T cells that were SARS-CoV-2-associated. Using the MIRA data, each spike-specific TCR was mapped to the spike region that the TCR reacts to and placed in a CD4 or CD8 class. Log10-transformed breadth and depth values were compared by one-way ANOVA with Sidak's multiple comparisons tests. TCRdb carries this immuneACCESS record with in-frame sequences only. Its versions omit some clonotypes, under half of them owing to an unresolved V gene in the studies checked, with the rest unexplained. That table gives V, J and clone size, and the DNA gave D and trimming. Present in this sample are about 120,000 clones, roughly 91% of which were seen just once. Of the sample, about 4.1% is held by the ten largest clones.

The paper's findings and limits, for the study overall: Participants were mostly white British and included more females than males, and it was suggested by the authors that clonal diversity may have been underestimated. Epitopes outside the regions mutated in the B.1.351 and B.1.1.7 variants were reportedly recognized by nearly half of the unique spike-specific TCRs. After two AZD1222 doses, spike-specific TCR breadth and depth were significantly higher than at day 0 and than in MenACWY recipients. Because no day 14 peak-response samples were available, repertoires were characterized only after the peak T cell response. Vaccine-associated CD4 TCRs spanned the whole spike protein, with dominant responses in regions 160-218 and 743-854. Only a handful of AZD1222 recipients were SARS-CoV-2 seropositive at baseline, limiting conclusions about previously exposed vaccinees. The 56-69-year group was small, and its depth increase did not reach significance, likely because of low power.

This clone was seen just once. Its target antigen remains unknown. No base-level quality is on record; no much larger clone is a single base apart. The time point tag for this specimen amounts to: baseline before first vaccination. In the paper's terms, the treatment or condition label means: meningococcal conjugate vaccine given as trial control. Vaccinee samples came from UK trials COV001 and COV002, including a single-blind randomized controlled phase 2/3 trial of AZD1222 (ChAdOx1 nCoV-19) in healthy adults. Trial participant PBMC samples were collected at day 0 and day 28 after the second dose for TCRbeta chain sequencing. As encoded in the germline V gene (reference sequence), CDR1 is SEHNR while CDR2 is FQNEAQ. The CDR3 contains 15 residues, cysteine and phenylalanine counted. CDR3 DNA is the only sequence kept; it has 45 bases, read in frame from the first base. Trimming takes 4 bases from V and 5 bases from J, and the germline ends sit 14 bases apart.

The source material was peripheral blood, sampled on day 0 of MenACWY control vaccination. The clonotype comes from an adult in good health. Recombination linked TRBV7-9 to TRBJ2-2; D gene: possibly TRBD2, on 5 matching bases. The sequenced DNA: TGTGCCAGCAGCTCCCAAGTGGGAGTAACCGGGGAGCTGTTTTTT. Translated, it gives CASSSQVGVTGELFF.